This T cell receptor beta chain was sequenced in a study of shared clonotypes between healthy human individuals. Assay used: immunoSEQ multiplex PCR; TCRdb lists only in-frame clones, some missing. The repertoire has approximately 2.1 million clones, approximately 93% of them found once; the top ten carry 0.35% to 0.5%. The TCR originated in a man between 18 and 35 years old in good health. Some clones in this sample may be carry-over from other donors' samples. The sample taken for sequencing was naive CD4+ T cells from PBMCs. The subset denotes: CD45RA+ positively selected.

CDR3 DNA: TGTGCCAGCAGTGAACGGCTAGCGGCCTATGGTGAGCAGTTCTTC. It yields the protein CASSERLAAYGEQFF. The chain recombines TRBV6-1 with TRBJ2-1; 7 bases agree with TRBD2. Losses at the gene ends were 2 bases for V and 9 bases for J; bases not matched to a gene: 10. The CDR3 consists of 15 residues. Germline values: CDR1 MNHNS, CDR2 SASEGT.